This section outlines one T cell receptor beta chain sequence together with its context. Its antigen is not identified. The germline V and J ends were trimmed by 5 bases and 0 bases, with 8 bases remaining between them. CDR3 size: 14 residues. This specimen comes from a study of CD8 T cells in ankylosing spondylitis. A quantitative 5'-RACE method, one with molecular barcodes, was used to make TCR beta libraries. MiXCR, run by TCRdb on the 5' RACE reads, gives a single entry per CDR3 protein. The data contain fewer than 250,000 distinct CDR3 sequences, more than 25% of them singletons. Study-wide results and caveats: Clones linked with disease were CD8+ and fairly uncommon in the peripheral blood. From matched ankylosing spondylitis synovial fluid, disease-linked clones were reportedly recovered at significantly enriched levels.

This receptor was taken from a male donor with ankylosing spondylitis or in good health (not recorded which). Specimen: blood, either unsorted or a sorted T cell fraction (not recorded which). The chain employs TRBV12-3 or TRBV12-4 and TRBJ1-5; D is unclear. The CDR3 region has the DNA TGTGCCAGCAGTCTCCAGTATAGCAATCAGCCCCAGCATTTT. It codes for CASSLQYSNQPQHF.